The 5 T cell receptor beta chains reported below all come from one sample, sequenced in a study of monozygotic twins with inflammatory bowel disease. Using the 5' RACE reads, TCRdb records one entry per CDR3 protein without DNA. The sample totals roughly 200,000 distinct CDR3 sequences. Sequenced input: blood. These receptors were collected from a human donor with ulcerative colitis or Crohn's disease, or a healthy co-twin of an affected twin (not recorded which).

This chain uses TRBV18 with TRBJ2-3; TCRdb lists TRBD1, though no DNA is available to test this call. Germline V gene lookup returns CDR1 KGHSH and CDR2 LQKENI. The CDR3 contains 17 residues. CDR3 amino acids: CASSPIKDSSVGDTQYF.

Here the CDR3 reads CASSLAPTVEQFF. The chain couples TRBV12-3 or TRBV12-4 to TRBJ2-1. CDR3 size: 13 residues.

The rearrangement links TRBV5-1 to TRBJ1-6; TCRdb proposes TRBD1, but this gene call is untestable without DNA. This CDR3 has 14 amino acids. Germline CDR1 SGHRS, CDR2 YFSETQ. This chain's CDR3 is CASSLAGGYSPLHF.

V gene TRBV5-5 combines with J gene TRBJ1-5. This CDR3 comprises 14 residues. Germline CDR1 reads SGHKS; CDR2 reads YYEKEE (reference sequence). The CDR3 sequence: CASRSGRYNQPQHF.

V and J are TRBV4-1 and TRBJ2-2; the TCRdb D gene call, TRBD2, has no DNA to confirm it. CDR3 length: 17 amino acids. Germline loops: CDR1 MGHRA, CDR2 YSYEKL. The CDR3 region is CASSPKLRPGGTGELFF.